The 21 T cell receptor beta chains listed next were all sequenced from one sample in a study of T cells in Graves' hyperthyroidism and ophthalmopathy. The source material, RNA transcripts, was used to amplify TCR beta CDR3 regions. When the TCR CDR3 underwent first-round RT-PCR, the HTBI primer set was used. TCRdb passed the multiplex PCR reads through MiXCR, listing each CDR3 protein once. This table has a few hundred thousand distinct CDR3 sequences, about 15% appearing once. Sample: blood. The origin of the receptors is a woman in her forties with Graves' hyperthyroidism that later progressed to Graves' ophthalmopathy.

This clonotype was seen repeatedly, ten times or more. J is TRBJ1-1 and V is TRBV6-5; D perhaps matches TRBD1 (5 bases). V shed 2 bases and J shed 0 bases, with 10 bases lying between them. Germline V gene lookup returns CDR1 MNHEY and CDR2 SVGAGI. The CDR3 runs 15 residues. The CDR3 sequence is CASSYGAEMNTEAFF. The CDR3 DNA is TGTGCCAGCAGTTACGGGGCCGAAATGAACACTGAAGCTTTCTTT.

This clonotype was seen repeatedly, ten times or more. The chain links TRBV7-9 to TRBJ2-7, with 11 bases matching TRBD2. This CDR3 has 16 amino acids. Germline CDR1 reads SEHNR; CDR2 reads FQNEAQ (reference sequence). The V gene end was trimmed by 1 base and the J gene end by 6 bases; junction bases not matched to a gene: 8. CDR3 nucleotide sequence: TGTGCCAGCAGCTTAGGATATACTAGCGGGAGTGGCGAGCAGTACTTC. Its translation is CASSLGYTSGSGEQYF. Together with reference TRBV7-9 and TRBJ2-7, the CDR3 gives the full variable domain: DTGVSQNPRHKITKRGQNVTFRCDPISEHNRLYWYRQTLGQGPEFLTYFQNEAQLEKSRLLSDRFSAERPKGSFSTLEIQRTEQGDSAMYLCASSLGYTSGSGEQYFGPGTRLTVT.

The table lists this clonotype with many counts. The chain is built from TRBV13 and TRBJ1-1; a weak D match, TRBD1 (6 bases). The CDR3 is 14 residues long. Trimming stripped 5 bases from V and 5 bases from J, with 15 bases between. Per germline, CDR1 PRHDT and CDR2 FYEKMQ (reference sequence). CDR3: CASSPGGRGTEAFF. CDR3 nucleotide sequence: TGTGCCAGCAGCCCTGGGGGGCGCGGGACTGAAGCTTTCTTT.

This clonotype was recorded many times. The rearrangement links TRBV7-9 to TRBJ1-5; no clear D gene. Germline V gene data show CDR1 as SEHNR and CDR2 as FQNEAQ (reference sequence). This CDR3 has 12 residues. The V end was cut by 5 bases, the J end by 5 bases, with 7 bases between. The CDR3 DNA reads TGTGCCAGCAGCCGCCTGGATCAGCCCCAGCATTTT. This encodes CASSRLDQPQHF.

This clonotype was seen at least ten times. The V call is TRBV7-2, the J call TRBJ1-1; no firm D call. The CDR3 runs to 11 residues. Germline V gene sequence: CDR1 SGHTA, CDR2 FQGNSA. Trimming removed 2 bases at V and 9 bases at J, with 7 bases between. DNA of the CDR3: TGTGCCAGCAGCTTAAGGGTGCAAGCTTTCTTT. Protein: CASSLRVQAFF.

This clonotype was recorded at least ten times. The V and J genes are TRBV6-1 and TRBJ2-7, with 8 bases fitting TRBD1. The CDR3 runs 15 residues. V dropped 6 bases and J dropped 4; count of bases not matched to a gene: 11. In germline, CDR1 is MNHNS, CDR2 SASEGT. The CDR3 nucleotides read TGTGCCAGCAGACGACAGGGGCTGGGGACATACGAGCAGTACTTC. Its translation is CASRRQGLGTYEQYF.

This clonotype was counted ten times or more. V and J are TRBV20-1 and TRBJ2-7, with 7 positions matching TRBD2. Germline loops: CDR1 DFQATT, CDR2 SNEGSKA (reference sequence). V lost 0 bases and J lost 2; bases outside the gene matches: 4. This CDR3 comprises 14 residues. The CDR3 region is CSARDGTTPYEQYF. The CDR3 DNA is TGCAGTGCTAGAGATGGGACTACCCCCTACGAGCAGTACTTC.

This clonotype was recorded only once. The chain has TRBV11-3 and TRBJ2-5; 7 bases agree with TRBD2. The germline V gene has CDR1 SGHNT and CDR2 YENEEA. The CDR3 extends over 16 amino acids. V gave up 1 base and J gave up 0 bases; unmatched junction bases: 5. CDR3 nucleotide sequence: TGTGCCAGCAGCTTAGGGTCTAGCGGTTACCAAGAGACCCAGTACTTC. It specifies CASSLGSSGYQETQYF. Complete variable domain (other parts from reference TRBV11-3 and TRBJ2-5): EAGVVQSPRYKIIEKKQPVAFWCNPISGHNTLYWYLQNLGQGPELLIRYENEEAVDDSQLPKDRFSAERLKGVDSTLKIQPAELGDSAVYLCASSLGSSGYQETQYFGPGTRLLVL.

This clonotype was counted at least ten times. V is TRBV3-1 and J is TRBJ1-2; D uncertain. The germline gives CDR1 LGHDT, CDR2 YNNKEL (reference sequence). The germline V and J ends were trimmed by 0 bases and 7 bases, with 12 bases remaining between them. This CDR3 region has 14 residues. The DNA for the CDR3 is TGTGCCAGCAGCCAAGATAGGCAGAGCGGTGGCTACACCTTC. Translating it yields CASSQDRQSGGYTF.

At least ten counts were recorded for this clonotype. The chain combines TRBV12-3 or TRBV12-4 with TRBJ2-5, with D possibly TRBD2 on 5 matching bases. Trimming cost V 4 bases and J 2 bases, with 17 bases left between them. This CDR3 is 16 amino acids long. CDR3 DNA sequence: TGTGCCAGCAGTTCGCCCCTCCGGGGAGAACAAGAGACCCAGTACTTC. Translating it yields CASSSPLRGEQETQYF.

The J gene is TRBJ2-7, the V gene TRBV6-2 or TRBV6-3; TRBD2 agrees at 10 bases. Germline V gene data show CDR1 as MNHEY and CDR2 as SVGEGT. The ends lost 2 bases at V and 2 bases at J; junction bases unmatched: 3. The CDR3 has 15 residues. CDR3 in DNA: TGTGCCAGCAGTTACGGACTAGCGGAGGCCTACGAGCAGTACTTC. It encodes CASSYGLAEAYEQYF.

This clonotype was found many times. The gene calls are TRBV5-1 and TRBJ2-5; D gene uncertain. Germline loops: CDR1 SGHRS, CDR2 YFSETQ. Deletions cut 4 bases from V and 4 bases from J, with 11 bases between. This CDR3 has 13 residues. In DNA form, the CDR3 reads TGCGCCAGCAGCAAGGCAGGAAGAGAGACCCAGTACTTC. Its protein product is CASSKAGRETQYF.

This clonotype was found many times. The chain is built from TRBV11-1 and TRBJ2-1; 8 nucleotides match TRBD2. Looked up from germline, CDR1 is SGHAT and CDR2 is FQDESV (reference sequence). This CDR3 is built from 15 residues. With 7 bases clipped from V and 2 bases from J, the junction kept 7 bases outside the gene matches. CDR3 protein: CASTSGSFPYNEQFF. Here the CDR3 DNA reads TGTGCCAGCACCAGCGGGAGTTTTCCCTACAATGAGCAGTTCTTC.

This clonotype was recorded many times. V and J are TRBV7-8 and TRBJ2-5; D gene uncertain. Trimming left V 2 bases short and J 1 base short, with 17 bases between. This CDR3 spans 17 amino acids. Germline loops: CDR1 SGHVS, CDR2 FQNEAQ. The CDR3, as DNA: TGTGCCAGCAGCTTATCATCTTTCGTTAGGATCCAAGAGACCCAGTACTTC. This codes for CASSLSSFVRIQETQYF.

This clonotype was detected only a few times. This chain links TRBV5-1 with TRBJ2-2, with 7 bases aligning to TRBD2. Trimming at V came to 0 bases and at J to 2 bases, leaving 10 bases not matched to a gene. CDR3 length: 18 residues. Germline CDR1 SGHRS, CDR2 YFSETQ. CDR3 region: CASSLELRGIGNTGELFF. The CDR3 DNA is TGCGCCAGCAGCTTGGAACTGCGGGGGATCGGAAACACCGGGGAGCTGTTTTTT. The full variable domain, its missing parts supplied by reference TRBV5-1 and TRBJ2-2, is KAGVTQTPRYLIKTRGQQVTLSCSPISGHRSVSWYQQTPGQGLQFLFEYFSETQRNKGNFPGRFSGRQFSNSRSEMNVSTLELGDSALYLCASSLELRGIGNTGELFFGEGSRLTVL.

This clonotype was detected ten times or more. The J gene is TRBJ2-7, the V gene TRBV20-1; D gene uncertain. The CDR3 has 11 residues. The V and J ends lost 2 bases and 6 bases respectively, with 8 bases between them. Germline V gene data show CDR1 as DFQATT and CDR2 as SNEGSKA (reference sequence). CDR3 coding DNA: TGCAGTGCTAGATCGACCCCCGAGCAGTACTTC. This sequence encodes CSARSTPEQYF.

In this sample, this clonotype turned up many times. This chain uses TRBV20-1 with TRBJ2-5, with 14 positions matching TRBD2. The CDR3 extends over 17 amino acids. Unmatched junction bases numbered 8, after V lost 1 base and J lost 4 bases. Germline values: CDR1 DFQATT, CDR2 SNEGSKA (reference sequence). The DNA for the CDR3 is TGCAGTGCTAGAGTACCACGGACTAGCGGGAGGCTAGAGACCCAGTACTTC. Its translation is CSARVPRTSGRLETQYF.

This clonotype was counted ten times or more. This chain links TRBV13 with TRBJ2-7; D is ambiguous. Trimming cost V 8 bases and J 4 bases, with 18 bases left between them. Germline-derived CDR1 and CDR2 are PRHDT and FYEKMQ (reference sequence). The CDR3 is made up of 14 amino acids. As DNA, the CDR3 is TGTGCCAGCTCGTCCCCCTCGCGGCGATACGAGCAGTACTTC. This translates into CASSSPSRRYEQYF.

The chain is built from TRBV27 and TRBJ1-5, with D perhaps TRBD1 (6 bases). Germline assignment: CDR1 MNHEY and CDR2 SMNVEV (reference sequence). The CDR3 runs to 13 residues. The germline V and J ends were trimmed by 5 bases and 7 bases, with 12 bases remaining between them. CDR3 in DNA: TGTGCCAGCAGTGGCACAGGGTTCCAGCCCCAGCATTTT. Protein product: CASSGTGFQPQHF.

This clonotype was counted many times. The chain uses TRBV5-1 and TRBJ1-1; D gene ambiguous. The germline V gene encodes CDR1 SGHRS and CDR2 YFSETQ. The V end lost 4 bases, the J end lost 5 bases, and 12 bases lay between the germline ends. The CDR3 totals 13 residues. Here the CDR3 reads CASSPQVGTEAFF. The DNA of the CDR3 is TGCGCCAGCAGCCCGCAGGTGGGGACTGAAGCTTTCTTT.

V is TRBV7-9 and J is TRBJ1-4, with D perhaps TRBD1 (5 bases). With 8 bases removed from V and 4 bases from J, the gap between germline ends came to 11 bases. Germline V gene lookup returns CDR1 SEHNR and CDR2 FQNEAQ (reference sequence). This CDR3 spans 13 amino acids. This CDR3 reads CASGWGVNEKLFF. CDR3 sequence (DNA): TGTGCCAGCGGCTGGGGGGTTAATGAAAAACTGTTTTTT.